These T cell receptor beta chains were read from a single sample in a study of blood T cell repertoires in COVID-19. Profiling relied on immunoSEQ multiplex PCR, and the TCRdb table lists in-frame clones only, not all of them. The table lists more than 100,000 clones, 78% of them singletons, with 2.3% in the top ten. What was sequenced was peripheral blood. The receptors were gathered from a man between 65 and 85 years old with acute or convalescent COVID-19. Both conserved end residues are part of each CDR3. Each record gives: D gene, J gene, V gene, CDR3 protein. D genes are given only for firm matches.

d_call: -; j_call: TRBJ1-1; v_call: TRBV19; cdr3_aa: CASSIRGGEAFF
d_call: TRBD1; j_call: TRBJ1-6; v_call: TRBV5-5; cdr3_aa: CASGGEGQLSSYNSPLHF
d_call: -; j_call: TRBJ1-5; v_call: TRBV21-1; cdr3_aa: CASSNWGGDSNQPQHF
d_call: TRBD1; j_call: TRBJ1-2; v_call: TRBV11-3; cdr3_aa: CASSPDRDYGYTF
d_call: TRBD1; j_call: TRBJ2-3; v_call: TRBV5-8; cdr3_aa: CASSYRGADTQYF
d_call: TRBD1; j_call: TRBJ1-2; v_call: TRBV9; cdr3_aa: CASGRDRGSYGYTF
d_call: -; j_call: TRBJ2-7; v_call: TRBV6-5; cdr3_aa: CASVPGSLSSYEQYF
d_call: TRBD1; j_call: TRBJ1-2; v_call: TRBV4-3; cdr3_aa: CASSQDLFPDRGGGYTF
d_call: -; j_call: TRBJ1-2; v_call: TRBV5-1; cdr3_aa: CASSLEAGGFGYGYTF
d_call: -; j_call: TRBJ2-1; v_call: TRBV7-9; cdr3_aa: CASSLSSVYNEQFF
d_call: -; j_call: TRBJ2-7; v_call: TRBV11-2; cdr3_aa: CASSPGWWANYEQYF
d_call: TRBD1; j_call: TRBJ1-1; v_call: TRBV5-1; cdr3_aa: CASSGTANTEAFF
d_call: -; j_call: TRBJ1-1; v_call: TRBV2; cdr3_aa: CASSAPLRVAEAFF
d_call: TRBD2; j_call: TRBJ2-1; v_call: TRBV6-5; cdr3_aa: CASSYSQRGYNEQFF
d_call: TRBD2; j_call: TRBJ2-3; v_call: TRBV2; cdr3_aa: CASTPGGLAGGLTTDTQYF
d_call: TRBD1; j_call: TRBJ2-1; v_call: TRBV6-2/TRBV6-3; cdr3_aa: CASSNRGSPYNEQFF
d_call: -; j_call: TRBJ1-2; v_call: TRBV21-1; cdr3_aa: CARSMAGCYGYTF
d_call: -; j_call: TRBJ1-4; v_call: TRBV6-5; cdr3_aa: CASSRDFATNEKLFF
d_call: TRBD1; j_call: TRBJ1-5; v_call: TRBV6-2/TRBV6-3; cdr3_aa: CASSRGQGNSQPQHF
d_call: -; j_call: TRBJ2-7; v_call: TRBV11-1; cdr3_aa: CASSLGRLAYEQYF
d_call: -; j_call: TRBJ1-2; v_call: TRBV4-1; cdr3_aa: CASSSGGGLSYGYTF
d_call: -; j_call: TRBJ1-2; v_call: TRBV19; cdr3_aa: CASTILPSDGYTF
d_call: -; j_call: TRBJ2-6; v_call: TRBV6-1; cdr3_aa: CASSEGNSGANVLTF
d_call: TRBD2; j_call: TRBJ2-7; v_call: TRBV6-6; cdr3_aa: CASSYGGGVGEQYF
d_call: -; j_call: TRBJ1-6; v_call: TRBV11-3; cdr3_aa: CASSLDPTGVLRSAPLHF
d_call: -; j_call: TRBJ2-5; v_call: TRBV5-1; cdr3_aa: CASSGFSGVQETQYF
d_call: -; j_call: TRBJ1-1; v_call: TRBV27; cdr3_aa: CASSEIGEMNTEAFF
d_call: TRBD1; j_call: TRBJ1-2; v_call: TRBV29-1; cdr3_aa: CSVEPGQGFTNYGYTF
d_call: TRBD1; j_call: TRBJ1-6; v_call: TRBV5-1; cdr3_aa: CASSLGGQNSPLHF
d_call: -; j_call: TRBJ1-5; v_call: TRBV7-2; cdr3_aa: CASSLVWTGGSQPQHF
d_call: TRBD2; j_call: TRBJ2-2; v_call: TRBV5-6; cdr3_aa: CASRYGGIGELFF
d_call: -; j_call: TRBJ2-5; v_call: TRBV2; cdr3_aa: CASSWTQETQYF
d_call: TRBD1; j_call: TRBJ1-4; v_call: TRBV27; cdr3_aa: CASSFMATGVPLTTNEKLFF
d_call: TRBD1; j_call: TRBJ2-1; v_call: TRBV18; cdr3_aa: CASSLRTGVNEQFF
d_call: TRBD1; j_call: TRBJ1-2; v_call: TRBV12-3/TRBV12-4; cdr3_aa: CASDRAGYGYTF
d_call: TRBD1; j_call: TRBJ2-5; v_call: TRBV2; cdr3_aa: CASRSLYDRAQETQYF
d_call: -; j_call: TRBJ2-1; v_call: TRBV9; cdr3_aa: CASSIRSSLSSYNEQFF
d_call: TRBD1; j_call: TRBJ1-2; v_call: TRBV27; cdr3_aa: CASSLSGQDVGYYGYTF
d_call: TRBD2; j_call: TRBJ2-4; v_call: TRBV3-1/TRBV3-2; cdr3_aa: CASSPQPGLDENIQYF
d_call: TRBD1; j_call: TRBJ1-4; v_call: TRBV11-3; cdr3_aa: CASSLGGTGTNEKLFF
d_call: TRBD1; j_call: TRBJ1-2; v_call: TRBV7-2; cdr3_aa: CASSSSIQGGTTSGYTF
d_call: -; j_call: TRBJ1-1; v_call: TRBV5-3; cdr3_aa: CARSLASTVSHGEAFF
d_call: TRBD1; j_call: TRBJ1-1; v_call: TRBV11-2; cdr3_aa: CASSATGVNTEAFF
d_call: TRBD1; j_call: TRBJ2-7; v_call: TRBV3-1/TRBV3-2; cdr3_aa: CASSFDRGYEQYF
d_call: -; j_call: TRBJ1-2; v_call: TRBV25-1; cdr3_aa: CASSEYQGGYTF
d_call: -; j_call: TRBJ2-7; v_call: TRBV3-1/TRBV3-2; cdr3_aa: CARFIDEQYF
d_call: TRBD2; j_call: TRBJ2-1; v_call: TRBV7-2; cdr3_aa: CASSSQLAGGYNEQFF
d_call: -; j_call: TRBJ2-3; v_call: TRBV24-1; cdr3_aa: CATSDRGSTDTQYF